This T cell receptor (beta chain) derives from a study of blood T cell repertoires in COVID-19. The CDR3 totals 14 residues. V lost 9 bases to trimming and J lost 0 bases; unmatched junction nucleotides: 8. Germline-derived CDR1 and CDR2 are MGHDK and SYGVNS. Under the authors' procedure: Estimated nucleated cell counts came from reference gene primer amplification. Generated by immunoSEQ multiplex PCR, the TCRdb table keeps only in-frame clones and is missing some. Clonal size and the V and J genes are those of that table, whereas D and trimming came from the DNA. The sample includes a few hundred thousand clones, around 87% of them seen just once.

The genes are TRBV25-1 and TRBJ2-7; 7 bases are a match to TRBD1. The specimen was peripheral blood. The sequence was collected from a woman younger than 45 with COVID-19, enrolled during active disease. The CDR3 reads CASLPAGGSYEQYF. The CDR3 nucleotides are TGTGCCAGTCTTCCCGCAGGGGGCTCCTACGAGCAGTACTTC.